Presented here are 27 T cell receptor beta chains from one specimen sequenced in a study of T cell repertoires in aging, cancer and after chemotherapy. Amplification of TCR beta used genomic DNA extracted from peripheral blood. A mixed TRB-A/B primer pool amplified rearranged TRB by multiplex touch-down PCR. TCRdb re-derived calls from the multiplex PCR reads in MiXCR, one entry per CDR3 protein. The repertoire holds around 6,000 distinct CDR3 sequences, with about 30% as singletons. The source material was blood. The receptor source for this set is a human donor with a blood cancer.

This chain uses TRBV21-1 with TRBJ1-2. TRBV21-1 counts as a pseudogene. The CDR3 sequence is 13 residues long. CDR3 nucleotide sequence: TGTGCCAGCAGCAAACTAAGAGAATATGGCTACACCTTC. As protein: CASSKLREYGYTF.

The chain links TRBV7-2 to TRBJ2-3; 9 nucleotides agree with TRBD2. In germline, CDR1 is SGHTA, CDR2 FQGNSA. CDR3 length: 16 residues. With V trimmed by 1 base and J by 3 bases, 5 bases remained unmatched. The CDR3 bases are TGTGCCAGCAGCTTAGGACTAGCGGACGGGACAGATACGCAGTATTTT. This gives the protein CASSLGLADGTDTQYF.

The rearrangement uses TRBV18 and TRBJ2-7, with a possible D match to TRBD1 (6 bases). Per the germline V gene, CDR1 is KGHSH and CDR2 is LQKENI. There are 14 residues in the CDR3. V was cut by 5 bases and J by 3 bases, with 14 bases left in between. In nucleotides, the CDR3 is TGTGCCAGCTCAGCCACCGGACAGAGCTACGAGCAGTACTTC. Its translation: CASSATGQSYEQYF.

This clonotype has only a few counts. This sequence joins TRBV30 and TRBJ2-1; TRBD2 might be the D (6 bases). This CDR3 has 13 residues. In germline, CDR1 is GTSNPN, CDR2 SVGIG (reference sequence). Trimming shortened V by 2 bases and J by 4 bases, and 9 bases separated the two germline ends. The CDR3, as DNA: TGTGCCTGGAGTATTGCGGGGTACAATGAGCAGTTCTTC. This translates into CAWSIAGYNEQFF.

The chain has TRBV29-1 and TRBJ1-2; TRBD1 agrees at 8 bases. The junction had 7 bases not matched to a gene; V was cut back by 7 bases and J by 3 bases. The V gene's germline CDR1 is SQVTM and CDR2 ANQGSEA. The CDR3 length is 13 residues. Here the CDR3 reads CSASGTGYYGYTF. The CDR3 region has the DNA TGCAGCGCCTCCGGGACAGGCTACTATGGCTACACCTTC. Variable domain in full (rest from reference TRBV29-1 and TRBJ1-2): SAVISQKPSRDICQRGTSLTIQCQVDSQVTMMFWYRQQPGQSLTLIATANQGSEATYESGFVIDKFPISRPNLTFSTLTVSNMSPEDSSIYLCSASGTGYYGYTFGSGTRLTVV.

The CDR3 loop reads CSGTSGGNTDTQYF. DNA of the CDR3: TGCAGTGGGACTAGCGGGGGAAACACAGATACGCAGTATTTT. V gene TRBV20-1 combines with J gene TRBJ2-3; TRBD2 agrees at 13 bases. The germline V gene has CDR1 DFQATT and CDR2 SNEGSKA (reference sequence). This CDR3 spans 14 amino acids. Trimming at V came to 7 bases and at J to 2 bases, leaving 3 bases not matched to a gene.

This clonotype was counted a few times. The rearrangement joins TRBV18 to TRBJ2-1; D tentatively fits TRBD1 or TRBD2 (6 bases each). The CDR3 is made up of 15 amino acids. From germline, CDR1 is KGHSH and CDR2 LQKENI. V was cut by 3 bases and J by 9 bases, with 18 bases left in between. The CDR3 DNA follows: TGTGCCAGCTCACCCCCGCATCTAGGGGGGACTGAGCAGTTCTTC. This codes for CASSPPHLGGTEQFF. The whole variable domain, remainder taken from reference TRBV18 and TRBJ2-1, is NAGVMQNPRHLVRRRGQEARLRCSPMKGHSHVYWYRQLPEEGLKFMVYLQKENIIDESGMPKERFSAEFPKEGPSILRIQQVVRGDSAAYFCASSPPHLGGTEQFFGPGTRLTVL.

The CDR3 region has the DNA TGCAGTGCTAGGACGACGTACGGAAACACCATATATTTT. It specifies CSARTTYGNTIYF. This sequence joins TRBV20-1 and TRBJ1-3, with D uncertain. The germline V and J ends were trimmed by 3 bases and 4 bases, with 10 bases remaining between them. The CDR3 runs 13 residues. CDR1 is DFQATT, CDR2 SNEGSKA, per germline (reference sequence).

This clonotype is medium-sized within its sample. The V call is TRBV27, the J call TRBJ2-2; 13 bases line up with TRBD2. The CDR3 length is 15 residues. Germline V gene sequence: CDR1 MNHEY, CDR2 SMNVEV (reference sequence). The V gene end was trimmed by 2 bases and the J gene end by 7 bases; junction bases not matched to a gene: 1. The CDR3 is CASSLGLAGVGELFF. In nucleotides, the CDR3 is TGTGCCAGCAGTTTAGGACTAGCGGGAGTCGGGGAGCTGTTTTTT.

This chain uses TRBV20-1 with TRBJ1-2; 9 bases agree with TRBD1. The CDR3 runs to 17 residues. Per the germline V gene, CDR1 is DFQATT and CDR2 is SNEGSKA (reference sequence). V gave up 6 bases and J gave up 7 bases; unmatched junction bases: 21. DNA for the CDR3: TGCAGTGCACCCACCTGGGACAGGGTAGAATTTGGGGGTGGCTACACCTTC. Encoded protein: CSAPTWDRVEFGGGYTF.

In regard to this clonotype: A much bigger clone sits one base away, suggesting this may be a read error. The chain uses TRBV19 and TRBJ2-1, with a weak D call TRBD1 (6 bases). CDR3 size: 16 residues. Trimming removed 5 bases from V and 0 bases from J, with 14 bases in between. Per germline, CDR1 LNHDA and CDR2 SQIVND (reference sequence). The CDR3 bases are TGTGCCAGTAGTGTTAATACAGGGCTCTCCTACAATGAGCAGTTCTTC. It codes for CASSVNTGLSYNEQFF.

This sequence joins TRBV27 and TRBJ2-6; D might be TRBD2 (6 bases). CDR1 is MNHEY, CDR2 SMNVEV, per germline (reference sequence). This CDR3 has 18 amino acids. Trimming took off 0 bases at V and 0 bases at J, with 12 bases between the two ends. The DNA for the CDR3 is TGTGCCAGCAGTTTATCAGGAGGGGCGGGCTCTGGGGCCAACGTCCTGACTTTC. Translated, it gives CASSLSGGAGSGANVLTF.

The rearrangement uses TRBV30 and TRBJ1-6, with a weak D call TRBD1 (5 bases). Germline CDR1 is GTSNPN and CDR2 is SVGIG (reference sequence). CDR3 length: 15 amino acids. Trimming cost V 2 bases and J 5 bases, with 13 bases left between them. The CDR3 bases are TGTGCCTGGAGTAGGCAGGGCTCGGATAATTCACCCCTCCACTTT. Its protein is CAWSRQGSDNSPLHF. Combining the CDR3 with reference TRBV30 and TRBJ1-6 gives the whole variable domain SQTIHQWPATLVQPVGSPLSLECTVEGTSNPNLYWYRQAAGRGLQLLFYSVGIGQISSEVPQNLSASRPQDRQFILSSKKLLLSDSGFYLCAWSRQGSDNSPLHFGNGTRLTVT.

The chain uses TRBV7-6 and TRBJ2-5, with D uncertain. V was cut by 2 bases and J by 5 bases, with 3 bases left in between. The CDR3 spans 11 residues. Germline CDR1 reads SGHVS; CDR2 reads FNYEAQ. The CDR3 DNA follows: TGTGCCAGCAGCTTAACGGAGACCCAGTACTTC. It translates to CASSLTETQYF.

This clonotype is medium-sized within its sample. The chain recombines TRBV29-1 with TRBJ1-2; 8 bases agree with TRBD1. The V gene's germline CDR1 is SQVTM and CDR2 ANQGSEA. The length of the CDR3 is 16 residues. The junction had 14 bases not matched to a gene; V was cut back by 5 bases and J by 3 bases. CDR3 in DNA: TGCAGCGTTAAAGGGACAGGCCCATCGGAATACTATGGCTACACCTTC. This codes for CSVKGTGPSEYYGYTF.

V usage is TRBV6-1 and J usage is TRBJ2-4; D is uncertain. The CDR3 length is 17 residues. Germline V gene data show CDR1 as MNHNS and CDR2 as SASEGT. The V end lost 4 bases, the J end lost 0 bases, and 16 bases lay between the germline ends. CDR3 sequence: CASSAAGAEPAKNIQYF. As DNA, the CDR3 is TGTGCCAGCAGTGCGGCTGGTGCGGAACCAGCCAAAAACATTCAGTACTTC.

In its sample, this clonotype is medium-sized. The chain recombines TRBV29-1 with TRBJ2-3; tentatively, D is TRBD2 (6 bases). Germline V gene data show CDR1 as SQVTM and CDR2 as ANQGSEA. Deletions cut 3 bases from V and 7 bases from J, with 14 bases between. The CDR3 sequence is 13 residues long. CDR3 amino acids: CSVEGLPLYTQYF. CDR3 DNA sequence: TGCAGCGTTGAGGGACTCCCGCTCTATACGCAGTATTTT.

The chain links TRBV24-1 to TRBJ2-3; tentatively, D is TRBD1 (5 bases). Trimming removed 4 bases at V and 0 bases at J, with 7 bases between. Germline V gene lookup returns CDR1 KGHDR and CDR2 SFDVKD. The CDR3 is 14 amino acids. The CDR3 sequence: CATSEPGSTDTQYF. The CDR3 DNA follows: TGTGCCACCAGTGAGCCAGGGAGCACAGATACGCAGTATTTT.

This chain uses TRBV5-4 with TRBJ1-6; D uncertain. Germline-derived CDR1 and CDR2 are SGHNT and YYREEE (reference sequence). The CDR3 totals 14 residues. V lost 0 bases, J lost 11 bases, and 12 bases lay in between. CDR3 protein: CASSLAGFDPPLHF. The CDR3 bases are TGTGCCAGCAGCTTGGCGGGTTTCGATCCACCCCTCCACTTT.

This clonotype ranks as medium-sized. This chain's CDR3 is CATSSQGVGGGEPQHF. CDR3 coding DNA: TGTGCCACCAGCAGTCAGGGGGTGGGAGGCGGAGAGCCCCAGCATTTT. This rearrangement joins TRBV15 to TRBJ1-5, with TRBD1 matching over 7 bases. Trimming at V came to 3 bases and at J to 8 bases, leaving 13 bases not matched to a gene. The CDR3 extends over 16 amino acids. Germline V gene lookup returns CDR1 LNHNV and CDR2 YYDKDF (reference sequence).

V gene TRBV6-6 combines with J gene TRBJ1-5; no clear D. Trimming pared 6 bases from V and 3 bases from J, leaving 18 bases between. CDR3 size: 16 residues. The germline V gene encodes CDR1 MNHNY and CDR2 SVGAGI (reference sequence). CDR3 in DNA: TGTGCCAGCAGCCAGGCGGGTCCTCGGAACAATCAGCCCCAGCATTTT. Amino acids: CASSQAGPRNNQPQHF.

The chain combines TRBV10-3 with TRBJ2-7, with 11 bases that match TRBD1. V trimming: 6 bases; J trimming: 2 bases; junction bases outside the gene matches: 9. This CDR3 is 16 amino acids long. CDR1 is ENHRY, CDR2 SYGVKD, per germline. The CDR3 nucleotides read TGTGCCATCAGCCGAGCCGGGACAGGGGGAGCCTACGAGCAGTACTTC. Protein: CAISRAGTGGAYEQYF.

The chain employs TRBV6-6 and TRBJ2-7; TRBD1 matches 7 bases. CDR1 is MNHNY and CDR2 is SVGAGI in the germline V gene (reference sequence). This CDR3 has 14 amino acids. The V and J ends lost 10 bases and 4 bases, in that order; junction bases with no gene match: 13. The CDR3 protein is CATSTRDSGYEQYF. DNA for the CDR3: TGTGCCACCTCGACCCGGGACAGTGGTTACGAGCAGTACTTC.

The rearrangement joins TRBV6-5 to TRBJ1-6; D remains ambiguous. There are 13 residues in the CDR3. Germline loops: CDR1 MNHEY, CDR2 SVGAGI. V was shortened by 6 bases and J by 6 bases, with 9 bases between the two germline ends. The DNA of the CDR3 is TGTGCCAGCAGACAGTCCAGTAATTCACCCCTCCACTTT. Protein: CASRQSSNSPLHF.

This clonotype was seen a handful of times. V is TRBV12-3 or TRBV12-4 and J is TRBJ1-1, with TRBD1 as a possible D gene (5 bases). CDR3 size: 14 residues. V lost 5 bases and J 2 bases, leaving 12 bases between the germline ends. In DNA, the CDR3 is TGTGCCAGCAGTACCTCCGGGGCCAACACTGAAGCTTTCTTT. This gives the protein CASSTSGANTEAFF.

The chain joins TRBV7-9 to TRBJ1-3; D perhaps matches TRBD1 (5 bases). Germline V CDR1 and CDR2: SEHNR, FQNEAQ (reference sequence). V gave up 3 bases and J gave up 2 bases, with 11 bases separating them. This CDR3 is 15 amino acids long. The DNA of the CDR3 is TGTGCCAGCAGCTTGACAGAGCTCGCTGGAAACACCATATATTTT. Translating gives CASSLTELAGNTIYF.

This clonotype has just a few counts. CDR3 DNA: TGTGCCAGCAGCTGGGATTCACCCCTCCACTTT. Amino acid sequence: CASSWDSPLHF. V usage is TRBV11-3 and J usage is TRBJ1-6; no definite D call. In germline, CDR1 is SGHNT, CDR2 YENEEA. V was shortened by 4 bases and J by 8 bases, with 3 bases between the two germline ends. The CDR3 contains 11 residues.